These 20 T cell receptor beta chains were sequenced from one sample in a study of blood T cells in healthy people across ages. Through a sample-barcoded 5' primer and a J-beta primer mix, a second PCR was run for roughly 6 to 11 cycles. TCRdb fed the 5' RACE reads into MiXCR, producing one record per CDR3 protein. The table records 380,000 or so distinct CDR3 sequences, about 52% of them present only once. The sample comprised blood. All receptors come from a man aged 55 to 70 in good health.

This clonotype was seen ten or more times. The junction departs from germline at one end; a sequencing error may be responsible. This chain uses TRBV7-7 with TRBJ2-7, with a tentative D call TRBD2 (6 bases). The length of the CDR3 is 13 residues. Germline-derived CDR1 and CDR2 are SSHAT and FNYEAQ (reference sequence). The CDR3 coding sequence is TGTGCTAGCAGTCCGGACTACTACAATGAGCAGTACTTC. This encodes CASSPDYYNEQYF.

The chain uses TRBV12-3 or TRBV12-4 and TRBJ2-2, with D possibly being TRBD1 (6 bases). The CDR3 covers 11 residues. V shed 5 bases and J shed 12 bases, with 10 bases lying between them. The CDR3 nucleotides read TGTGCCAGCAGTCGGACAGTCAAGCTGTTTTTT. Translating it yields CASSRTVKLFF.

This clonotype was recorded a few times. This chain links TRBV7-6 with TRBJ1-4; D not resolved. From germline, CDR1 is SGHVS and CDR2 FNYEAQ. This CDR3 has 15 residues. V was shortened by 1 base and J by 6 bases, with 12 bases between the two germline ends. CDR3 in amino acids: CASSLVGGKDEKLFF. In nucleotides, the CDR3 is TGTGCCAGCAGCTTAGTGGGTGGGAAGGATGAAAAACTGTTTTTT.

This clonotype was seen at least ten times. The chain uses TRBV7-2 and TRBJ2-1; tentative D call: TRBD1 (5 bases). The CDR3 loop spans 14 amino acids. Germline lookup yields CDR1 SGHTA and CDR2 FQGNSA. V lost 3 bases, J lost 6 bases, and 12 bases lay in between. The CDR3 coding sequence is TGTGCCAGCAGCTTGGGGCGCTACCCCAATGAGCAGTTCTTC. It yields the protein CASSLGRYPNEQFF.

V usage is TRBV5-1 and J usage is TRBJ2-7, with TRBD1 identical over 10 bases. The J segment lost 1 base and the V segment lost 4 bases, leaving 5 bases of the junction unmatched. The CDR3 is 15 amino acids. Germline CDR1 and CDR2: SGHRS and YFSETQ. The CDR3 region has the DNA TGCGCCAGCAGCCTGACAGGGGGCGAATCCTACGAGCAGTACTTC. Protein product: CASSLTGGESYEQYF.

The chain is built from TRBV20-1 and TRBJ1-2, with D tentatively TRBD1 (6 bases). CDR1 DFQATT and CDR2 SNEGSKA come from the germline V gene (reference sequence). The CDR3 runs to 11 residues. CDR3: CISEGGEGYTF. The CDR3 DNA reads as TGCATTTCAGAGGGGGGGGAGGGCTACACCTTC.

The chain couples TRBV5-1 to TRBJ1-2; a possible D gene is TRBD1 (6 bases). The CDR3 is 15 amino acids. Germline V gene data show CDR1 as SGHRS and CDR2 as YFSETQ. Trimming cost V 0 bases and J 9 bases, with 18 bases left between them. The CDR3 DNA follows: TGCGCCAGCAGCTTGGCGCGAGGCAGGGGAGATAGCTACACCTTC. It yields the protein CASSLARGRGDSYTF.

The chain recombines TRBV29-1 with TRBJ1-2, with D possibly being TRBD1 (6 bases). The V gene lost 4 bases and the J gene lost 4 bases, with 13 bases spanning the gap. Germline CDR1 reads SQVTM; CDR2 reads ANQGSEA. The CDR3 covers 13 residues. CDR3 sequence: CSVGTGQRYGYTF. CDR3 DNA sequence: TGCAGCGTTGGAACCGGACAGCGCTATGGCTACACCTTC. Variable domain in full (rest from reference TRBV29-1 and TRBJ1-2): SAVISQKPSRDICQRGTSLTIQCQVDSQVTMMFWYRQQPGQSLTLIATANQGSEATYESGFVIDKFPISRPNLTFSTLTVSNMSPEDSSIYLCSVGTGQRYGYTFGSGTRLTVV.

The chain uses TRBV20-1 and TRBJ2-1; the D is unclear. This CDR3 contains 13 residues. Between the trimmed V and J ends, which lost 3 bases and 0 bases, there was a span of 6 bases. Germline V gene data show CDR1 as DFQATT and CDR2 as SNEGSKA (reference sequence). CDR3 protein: CSASWSSYNEQFF. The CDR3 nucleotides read TGCAGTGCTAGCTGGAGCTCCTACAATGAGCAGTTCTTC.

Here the CDR3 DNA reads TGTGCCAGCAGTACAGGGCCCAATCAGCCCCAGCATTTT. Amino acids: CASSTGPNQPQHF. J is TRBJ1-5 and V is TRBV6-5; D might be TRBD1 (6 bases). This CDR3 region has 13 residues. The V end was cut by 5 bases, the J end by 3 bases, with 8 bases between. Germline V gene sequence: CDR1 MNHEY, CDR2 SVGAGI.

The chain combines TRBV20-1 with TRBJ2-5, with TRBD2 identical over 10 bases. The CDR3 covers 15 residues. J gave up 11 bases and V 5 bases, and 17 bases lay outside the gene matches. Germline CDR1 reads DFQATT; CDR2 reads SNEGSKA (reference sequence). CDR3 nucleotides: TGCAGTGCTGGGGTAGCGGGAGGCACCGACAATGAGCAGTACTTC. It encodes CSAGVAGGTDNEQYF.

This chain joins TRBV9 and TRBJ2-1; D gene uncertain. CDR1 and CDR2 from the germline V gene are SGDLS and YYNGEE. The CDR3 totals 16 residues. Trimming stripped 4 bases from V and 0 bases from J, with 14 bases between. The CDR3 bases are TGTGCCAGCAGCCCAAGACACAGAAGCTCCTACAATGAGCAGTTCTTC. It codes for CASSPRHRSSYNEQFF.

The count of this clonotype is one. This CDR3 reads CATSTIQGVGREQFF. The DNA for the CDR3 is TGTGCCACCAGCACCATACAGGGGGTTGGTCGTGAGCAGTTCTTC. The rearrangement uses TRBV15 and TRBJ2-1; 8 nucleotides line up with TRBD1. The CDR3 has 15 amino acids. The germline V gene has CDR1 LNHNV and CDR2 YYDKDF (reference sequence). V gave up 4 bases and J gave up 9 bases; unmatched junction bases: 11.

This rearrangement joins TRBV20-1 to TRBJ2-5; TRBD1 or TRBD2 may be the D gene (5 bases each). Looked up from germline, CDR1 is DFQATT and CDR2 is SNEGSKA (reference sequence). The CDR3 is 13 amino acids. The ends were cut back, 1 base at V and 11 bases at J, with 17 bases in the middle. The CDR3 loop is CSARGDVHNEQYF. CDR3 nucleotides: TGCAGTGCTAGAGGGGACGTCCACAATGAGCAGTACTTC.

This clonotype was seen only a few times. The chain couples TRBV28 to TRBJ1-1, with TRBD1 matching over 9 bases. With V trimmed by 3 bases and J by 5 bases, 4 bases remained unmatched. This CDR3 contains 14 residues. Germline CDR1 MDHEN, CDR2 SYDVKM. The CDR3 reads CASSLTGGWTEAFF. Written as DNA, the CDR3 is TGTGCCAGCAGTTTGACAGGGGGTTGGACTGAAGCTTTCTTT. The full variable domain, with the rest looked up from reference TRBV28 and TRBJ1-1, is DVKVTQSSRYLVKRTGEKVFLECVQDMDHENMFWYRQDPGLGLRLIYFSYDVKMKEKGDIPEGYSVSREKKERFSLILESASTNQTSMYLCASSLTGGWTEAFFGQGTRLTVV.

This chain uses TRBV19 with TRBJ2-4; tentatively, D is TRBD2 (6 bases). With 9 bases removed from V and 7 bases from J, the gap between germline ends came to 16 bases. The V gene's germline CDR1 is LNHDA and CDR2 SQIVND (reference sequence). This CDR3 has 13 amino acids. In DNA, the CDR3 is TGTGCCAGCCGGGACCCCGGGAGTAACATTCAGTACTTC. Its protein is CASRDPGSNIQYF.

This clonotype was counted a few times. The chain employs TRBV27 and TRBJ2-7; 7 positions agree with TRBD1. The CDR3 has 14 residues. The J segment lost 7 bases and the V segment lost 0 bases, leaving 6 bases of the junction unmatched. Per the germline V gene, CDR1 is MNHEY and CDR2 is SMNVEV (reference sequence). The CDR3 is CASSLSATGFEQYF. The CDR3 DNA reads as TGTGCCAGCAGTTTATCGGCGACAGGGTTTGAGCAGTACTTC.

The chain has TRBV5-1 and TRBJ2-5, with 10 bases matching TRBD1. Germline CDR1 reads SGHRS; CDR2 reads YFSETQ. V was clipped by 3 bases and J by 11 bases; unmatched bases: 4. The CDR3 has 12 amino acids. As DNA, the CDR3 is TGCGCCAGCAGCTATGGACAGGGGGAGCAGTACTTC. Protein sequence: CASSYGQGEQYF.

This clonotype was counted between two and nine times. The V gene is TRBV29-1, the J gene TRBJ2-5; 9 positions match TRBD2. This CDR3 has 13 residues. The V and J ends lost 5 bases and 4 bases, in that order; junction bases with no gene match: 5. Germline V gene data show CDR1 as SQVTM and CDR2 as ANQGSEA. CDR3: CSVLRGGGETQYF. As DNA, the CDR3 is TGCAGCGTTTTGCGGGGGGGGGGAGAGACCCAGTACTTC.

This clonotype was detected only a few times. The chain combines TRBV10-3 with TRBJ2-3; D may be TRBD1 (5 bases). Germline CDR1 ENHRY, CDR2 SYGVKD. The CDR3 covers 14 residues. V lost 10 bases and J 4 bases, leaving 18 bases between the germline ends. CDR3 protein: CATLDTKGPDTQYF. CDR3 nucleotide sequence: TGTGCCACCCTGGACACTAAAGGACCAGATACGCAGTATTTT.